One and the same sample provided the 19 T cell receptor beta chains below, sequenced in a study of spatial heterogeneity in lung cancer. Time point defined: sample taken at primary tumor resection. These receptors have no known antigen. TCRdb redid the calling of the 5' RACE reads with MiXCR, one entry per CDR3 protein. The table shows 100,000 or so distinct CDR3 sequences, with 4.4% occurring only once. Findings of the study overall: Tumor mutation counts were tracked by expanded intratumoral alpha and beta TCR counts.

This sample comprised lung tumor tissue, obtained at surgery. The receptors were sampled from a male donor with early-stage non-small cell lung cancer.

This clonotype showed up many times. This chain connects TRBV5-5 to TRBJ2-3; tentatively, D is TRBD2 (6 bases). The CDR3 totals 13 residues. V was shortened by 1 base and J by 7 bases, with 10 bases between the two germline ends. Germline assignment: CDR1 SGHKS and CDR2 YYEKEE (reference sequence). For the CDR3, the DNA is TGTGCCAGCAGCTTGTCGGGGGATTATACGCAGTATTTT. Its protein product is CASSLSGDYTQYF. The whole variable domain, filled in from reference TRBV5-5 and TRBJ2-3, reads DAGVTQSPTHLIKTRGQQVTLRCSPISGHKSVSWYQQVLGQGPQFIFQYYEKEERGRGNFPDRFSARQFPNYSSELNVNALLLGDSALYLCASSLSGDYTQYFGPGTRLTVL.

This clonotype was picked up many times. V is TRBV9 and J is TRBJ2-2; D not certain. Germline V gene sequence: CDR1 SGDLS, CDR2 YYNGEE. The CDR3 has 12 residues. Trimming pared 2 bases from V and 4 bases from J, leaving 3 bases between. DNA for the CDR3: TGTGCCAGCAGCGTGGGCACCGGGGAGCTGTTTTTT. Protein sequence: CASSVGTGELFF.

This clonotype has ten or more counts. This chain links TRBV11-2 with TRBJ1-4; D possibly corresponds to TRBD1 (6 bases). This CDR3 spans 14 amino acids. Trimming took off 2 bases at V and 6 bases at J, with 10 bases between the two ends. Germline CDR1 is SGHAT and CDR2 is FQNNGV. The CDR3 region has the DNA TGTGCCAGCAGCTTAAGGACAGCCGATGAAAAACTGTTTTTT. It encodes CASSLRTADEKLFF.

This sequence joins TRBV18 and TRBJ1-2, with a possible D match to TRBD1 (5 bases). Germline CDR1 and CDR2: KGHSH and LQKENI. CDR3 length equals 17 residues. V was clipped by 4 bases and J by 8 bases, with 26 bases between them. The CDR3 coding sequence is TGTGCCAGCTCACGCAGAGGGGACCCACAATGGTCCGGGGGCTACACCTTC. This encodes CASSRRGDPQWSGGYTF.

V and J are TRBV7-2 and TRBJ2-7; D is ambiguous. CDR3 length equals 13 residues. The germline gives CDR1 SGHTA, CDR2 FQGNSA. Between the trimmed V and J ends, which lost 5 bases and 2 bases, there was a span of 10 bases. The CDR3 nucleotides are TGTGCCAGCAGCCTCCCCGGGCCCTACGAGCAGTACTTC. Translation: CASSLPGPYEQYF.

This clonotype was found a few times. The chain employs TRBV3-1 and TRBJ2-3; 9 bases agree with TRBD2. The ends lost 3 bases at V and 5 bases at J; junction bases unmatched: 6. Germline V gives CDR1 LGHDT, CDR2 YNNKEL (reference sequence). CDR3 length: 15 amino acids. CDR3 in amino acids: CASSHRGRVRDTQYF. The CDR3 nucleotides are TGTGCCAGCAGCCATCGCGGGAGGGTGAGAGATACGCAGTATTTT.

This clonotype was found many times. The chain uses TRBV15 and TRBJ2-7; D may correspond to TRBD1 or TRBD2 (5 bases each). Deletions cut 1 base from V and 2 bases from J, with 12 bases between. The CDR3 is 15 residues long. The germline V gene encodes CDR1 LNHNV and CDR2 YYDKDF (reference sequence). The CDR3 region is CATSRGGQGTYEQYF. CDR3 in DNA: TGTGCCACCAGCAGAGGAGGGCAGGGCACCTACGAGCAGTACTTC.

This clonotype was counted ten times or more. This chain uses TRBV14 with TRBJ1-2; possible D gene TRBD1, 6 bases. The CDR3 covers 13 residues. With 4 bases removed from V and 8 bases from J, the gap between germline ends came to 14 bases. CDR1 and CDR2 (germline): SGHDN, FVKESK. CDR3 sequence reads: CASSPRGSDGYTF. As DNA, the CDR3 is TGTGCCAGCAGCCCGAGGGGGTCTGACGGCTACACCTTC.

The table lists this clonotype with many counts. The V call is TRBV27, the J call TRBJ2-5, with 11 bases that match TRBD2. Germline CDR1 reads MNHEY; CDR2 reads SMNVEV (reference sequence). The CDR3 is 17 amino acids. V trimming: 6 bases; J trimming: 4 bases; junction bases outside the gene matches: 13. This CDR3 reads CASSPWVAGGVRETQYF. CDR3 bases: TGTGCCAGCAGCCCCTGGGTAGCGGGAGGGGTACGAGAGACCCAGTACTTC.

This clonotype was picked up a small number of times. The rearrangement links TRBV14 to TRBJ2-3; D possibly corresponds to TRBD2 (6 bases). Germline V gives CDR1 SGHDN, CDR2 FVKESK. The CDR3 spans 12 residues. Trimming cost V 8 bases and J 4 bases, with 10 bases left between them. The CDR3 loop reads CASASAADTQYF. The CDR3 DNA reads as TGTGCCAGCGCTAGCGCGGCAGATACGCAGTATTTT.

This clonotype was recorded at least ten times. J is TRBJ2-7 and V is TRBV28; 11 bases align to TRBD2. CDR3 length equals 16 residues. Trimming cost V 3 bases and J 2 bases; bases outside gene matches: 6. Germline assignment: CDR1 MDHEN and CDR2 SYDVKM. CDR3 protein: CASSFYGLAGPYEQYF. For the CDR3, the DNA is TGTGCCAGCAGTTTCTACGGACTAGCGGGCCCCTACGAGCAGTACTTC.

The sample holds many counts of this clonotype. V and J are TRBV27 and TRBJ2-2, with a possible D match to TRBD1 (6 bases). The CDR3 spans 18 residues. CDR1 and CDR2 from the germline V gene are MNHEY and SMNVEV (reference sequence). Between the trimmed V and J ends, which lost 9 bases and 0 bases, there was a span of 23 bases. CDR3 nucleotide sequence: TGTGCCAGAGAAGGGCCGGGACAACAATACGCGAACACCGGGGAGCTGTTTTTT. Protein product: CAREGPGQQYANTGELFF.

Many counts were recorded for this clonotype. The rearrangement uses TRBV5-5 and TRBJ1-4; the D gene is possibly TRBD1 (5 bases). V lost 0 bases and J 9 bases, leaving 9 bases between the germline ends. CDR1 is SGHKS and CDR2 is YYEKEE in the germline V gene (reference sequence). The CDR3 sequence is 13 residues long. The CDR3 bases are TGTGCCAGCAGCTTGGCAGGGAGGCAAAAACTGTTTTTT. The encoded protein is CASSLAGRQKLFF.

This clonotype occurred many times. The chain is built from TRBV28 and TRBJ1-6; 9 bases match TRBD1. CDR1 is MDHEN, CDR2 SYDVKM, per germline. The CDR3 runs to 14 residues. J gave up 10 bases and V 5 bases, and 6 bases lay outside the gene matches. The CDR3 DNA sequence: TGTGCCAGCAGTCTCCCGGACAGGGGCTCACCCCTCCACTTT. This codes for CASSLPDRGSPLHF.

This clonotype has a handful of counts. The rearrangement uses TRBV3-1 and TRBJ2-1; D call uncertain. Germline V gene data show CDR1 as LGHDT and CDR2 as YNNKEL (reference sequence). V shed 4 bases and J shed 10 bases, with 14 bases lying between them. This CDR3 contains 13 residues. CDR3: CASSPSRTLEQFF. As DNA, the CDR3 is TGTGCCAGCAGCCCCTCCCGTACCCTAGAGCAGTTCTTC.

Ten or more counts support this clonotype. This CDR3 is CASSDGPEAFF. The CDR3 DNA reads TGTGCCAGCAGCGACGGACCTGAAGCTTTCTTT. V is TRBV28 and J is TRBJ1-1; D not certain. Trimming cost V 6 bases and J 6 bases, with 8 bases left between them. This CDR3 comprises 11 residues. Germline V gene sequence: CDR1 MDHEN, CDR2 SYDVKM.

Many counts were recorded for this clonotype. This sequence joins TRBV7-9 and TRBJ2-1; D is ambiguous. Germline V lookup: CDR1 SEHNR, CDR2 FQNEAQ (reference sequence). The germline V and J ends were trimmed by 1 base and 3 bases, with 10 bases remaining between them. This CDR3 contains 15 residues. For the CDR3, the DNA is TGTGCCAGCAGCTTAGGGCGGAGCCGCTACAATGAGCAGTTCTTC. This encodes CASSLGRSRYNEQFF. Together with reference TRBV7-9 and TRBJ2-1, the CDR3 gives the full variable domain: DTGVSQNPRHKITKRGQNVTFRCDPISEHNRLYWYRQTLGQGPEFLTYFQNEAQLEKSRLLSDRFSAERPKGSFSTLEIQRTEQGDSAMYLCASSLGRSRYNEQFFGPGTRLTVL.

The rearrangement joins TRBV7-9 to TRBJ2-7; 7 nucleotides line up with TRBD2. V lost 0 bases, J lost 6 bases, and 5 bases stayed unmatched. Germline CDR1 and CDR2: SEHNR and FQNEAQ (reference sequence). The CDR3 runs to 14 residues. CDR3 in amino acids: CASSLASGSGEQYF. The CDR3 bases are TGTGCCAGCAGCTTAGCTAGCGGGTCGGGCGAGCAGTACTTC.

This clonotype was counted at least ten times. The chain is built from TRBV7-6 and TRBJ1-6; 7 bases line up with TRBD1. This CDR3 has 14 residues. J gave up 10 bases and V 5 bases, and 8 bases lay outside the gene matches. The germline V gene encodes CDR1 SGHVS and CDR2 FNYEAQ. CDR3 nucleotides: TGTGCCAGCAGCAAATCAGGGGGTGAGTCACCCCTCCACTTT. It codes for CASSKSGGESPLHF.